A selection of T cell receptor beta chains follows, all from one sample in a study of radiotherapy plus CTLA-4 blockade in lung cancer. Clones were sequenced by immunoSEQ multiplex PCR, and TCRdb holds only the in-frame ones, with some missing. In the table there are tens of thousands of clones, around 86% of which are singletons. This material consisted of peripheral blood, taken from a patient treated with radiotherapy plus ipilimumab. All receptors come from a human donor with non-small cell lung cancer that progressed on radiotherapy plus ipilimumab. Both conserved end residues are part of each CDR3. Fields, in order: clone size, CDR3 length, V gene, J gene, D gene, CDR3 DNA, CDR3 protein. A D gene is named only where the DNA matches it firmly. Clone size, where shown, is once, few, many, or a class for clones that have expanded.

clone_size: -
cdr3_length: 16
v_call: TRBV29-1
j_call: TRBJ2-5
d_call: TRBD1
cdr3_nt: TGCAGCGCCTATGGCCTAACCGGGACAGCCCAAGAGACCCAGTACTTC
cdr3_aa: CSAYGLTGTAQETQYF

clone_size: -
cdr3_length: 15
v_call: TRBV29-1
j_call: TRBJ2-5
d_call: -
cdr3_nt: TGCAGCGCCTTACCCGCCACAGGGCCACAAGAGACCCAGTACTTC
cdr3_aa: CSALPATGPQETQYF

clone_size: -
cdr3_length: 14
v_call: TRBV14
j_call: TRBJ2-7
d_call: TRBD1
cdr3_nt: TGTGCCAGCAGCCCCCCAGGGGGCTTCTACGAGCAGTACTTC
cdr3_aa: CASSPPGGFYEQYF

clone_size: -
cdr3_length: 15
v_call: TRBV15
j_call: TRBJ1-5
d_call: -
cdr3_nt: TGTGCCACCAGCAGAGGAGGTTTGAAGGATCAGCCCCAGCATTTT
cdr3_aa: CATSRGGLKDQPQHF

clone_size: -
cdr3_length: 15
v_call: TRBV5-1
j_call: TRBJ2-3
d_call: -
cdr3_nt: TGCGCCAGCAGCAAGGGGGACACCGGCACAGATACGCAGTATTTT
cdr3_aa: CASSKGDTGTDTQYF

clone_size: -
cdr3_length: 13
v_call: TRBV10-3
j_call: TRBJ2-5
d_call: -
cdr3_nt: TGTGCCATCAGTGATGGGGACTTGGAGACCCAGTACTTC
cdr3_aa: CAISDGDLETQYF

clone_size: -
cdr3_length: 11
v_call: TRBV28
j_call: TRBJ2-1
d_call: TRBD1
cdr3_nt: TGTGCCAGCAGTACAAACAGGGGGTCTTTCTTC
cdr3_aa: CASSTNRGSFF

clone_size: many
cdr3_length: 16
v_call: TRBV30
j_call: TRBJ2-1
d_call: TRBD2
cdr3_nt: TGTGCCTGGAATTGCGGGGGGAGGGGAGCTAACAATGAGCAGTTCTTC
cdr3_aa: CAWNCGGRGANNEQFF

clone_size: -
cdr3_length: 15
v_call: TRBV30
j_call: TRBJ1-5
d_call: -
cdr3_nt: TGTGCCTGGAGTCTCCGCGGCGGGGTTTATCAGCCCCAGCATTTT
cdr3_aa: CAWSLRGGVYQPQHF

clone_size: -
cdr3_length: 16
v_call: TRBV5-1
j_call: TRBJ2-5
d_call: TRBD2
cdr3_nt: TGCGCCAGCAGCTCCTTTGGACTAGCGGTCCAAGAGACCCAGTACTTC
cdr3_aa: CASSSFGLAVQETQYF

clone_size: few
cdr3_length: 15
v_call: TRBV6-5
j_call: TRBJ2-7
d_call: TRBD2
cdr3_nt: TGTGCCAGCAGTCAGAGGACTAGCGGTTCCTACGAGCAGTACTTC
cdr3_aa: CASSQRTSGSYEQYF

clone_size: -
cdr3_length: 12
v_call: TRBV10-1
j_call: TRBJ2-5
d_call: -
cdr3_nt: TGCGCCAGCAGTGGACCGGGGGAGACCCAGTACTTC
cdr3_aa: CASSGPGETQYF

clone_size: -
cdr3_length: 15
v_call: TRBV30
j_call: TRBJ1-5
d_call: TRBD1
cdr3_nt: TGTGCCTGGAGTGTACCCGGGACAGGGACTCAGCCCCAGCATTTT
cdr3_aa: CAWSVPGTGTQPQHF

clone_size: -
cdr3_length: 16
v_call: TRBV9
j_call: TRBJ2-1
d_call: -
cdr3_nt: TGTGCCAGCAGCGTAGGCGGCGGGTCCCTCTACAATGAGCAGTTCTTC
cdr3_aa: CASSVGGGSLYNEQFF

clone_size: -
cdr3_length: 13
v_call: TRBV19
j_call: TRBJ1-1
d_call: -
cdr3_nt: TGTGCCAGTAACTTGGGGAGCAACACTGAAGCTTTCTTT
cdr3_aa: CASNLGSNTEAFF

clone_size: -
cdr3_length: 15
v_call: TRBV5-1
j_call: TRBJ1-5
d_call: TRBD1
cdr3_nt: TGCGCCAGCAGCTTAGGGACAGCCTTTAATCAGCCCCAGCATTTT
cdr3_aa: CASSLGTAFNQPQHF

clone_size: -
cdr3_length: 15
v_call: TRBV11-2
j_call: TRBJ2-2
d_call: TRBD1
cdr3_nt: TGTGCCAGCAGCTTTTCGGACAGGGTGGCCGGGGAGCTGTTTTTT
cdr3_aa: CASSFSDRVAGELFF

clone_size: -
cdr3_length: 14
v_call: TRBV28
j_call: TRBJ2-2
d_call: TRBD2
cdr3_nt: TGTGCCACCCACAGCGGGAGCAAAACCGGGGAGCTGTTTTTT
cdr3_aa: CATHSGSKTGELFF

clone_size: -
cdr3_length: 14
v_call: TRBV19
j_call: TRBJ1-2
d_call: -
cdr3_nt: TGTGCCAGTAGTGGGAGGACGGAGAACTATGGCTACACCTTC
cdr3_aa: CASSGRTENYGYTF

clone_size: -
cdr3_length: 15
v_call: TRBV19
j_call: TRBJ2-1
d_call: TRBD1
cdr3_nt: TGTGCCAGTAGCCAGGACAGGGGTTCCTACAATGAGCAGTTCTTC
cdr3_aa: CASSQDRGSYNEQFF

clone_size: -
cdr3_length: 16
v_call: TRBV30
j_call: TRBJ2-3
d_call: TRBD2
cdr3_nt: TGTGCCTGGAGCCAGGGACTAGCGGGGGGGAGAGATACGCAGTATTTT
cdr3_aa: CAWSQGLAGGRDTQYF

clone_size: -
cdr3_length: 15
v_call: TRBV7-2
j_call: TRBJ2-1
d_call: TRBD2
cdr3_nt: TGTGCCAGCAGCTTTATTACCACCCCGGGAGGGCAACAGTTCTTC
cdr3_aa: CASSFITTPGGQQFF

clone_size: -
cdr3_length: 13
v_call: TRBV5-1
j_call: TRBJ2-7
d_call: -
cdr3_nt: TGCGCCAGCATAGGGTTGGGCGACACGAGCCGGTACTTC
cdr3_aa: CASIGLGDTSRYF